This T cell receptor (beta chain) was recovered during a study of T cells in Graves' hyperthyroidism and ophthalmopathy. General study results and limits: Most clonotypes expanded in the thyroid (above 0.001) were also present in blood.

The germline V gene encodes CDR1 SNHLY and CDR2 FYNNEI. The CDR3 length is 14 residues. V lost 6 bases to trimming and J lost 2 bases, with 11 bases between them. From RNA transcripts, TCR beta CDR3 regions were amplified. An initial round of RT-PCR targeting the TCR CDR3 relied on the HTBI primer set. TCRdb re-derived calls from the multiplex PCR reads in MiXCR, one entry per CDR3 protein. The data contain 600,000 to 900,000 distinct CDR3 sequences, approximately 16% of them seen just once; the ten biggest clones take up approximately 8.4%. Hyperthyroidism of Graves' type that showed no ophthalmopathy progression within 18 months was stable. Orbital computed tomography and thyroid ultrasound, together with serum TRAb and thyroxine and clinical symptoms, were used for diagnoses. There are many counts of this clonotype. The antigen remains undetermined.

This clonotype was sampled from a man aged 18 to 30 with Graves' hyperthyroidism. This chain links TRBV2 with TRBJ2-1, with D tentatively TRBD2 (5 bases). The sequenced sample was blood. This chain's CDR3 is CASRAAATYNEQFF. Written as DNA, the CDR3 is TGTGCCAGCAGGGCAGCGGCAACCTACAATGAGCAGTTCTTC.